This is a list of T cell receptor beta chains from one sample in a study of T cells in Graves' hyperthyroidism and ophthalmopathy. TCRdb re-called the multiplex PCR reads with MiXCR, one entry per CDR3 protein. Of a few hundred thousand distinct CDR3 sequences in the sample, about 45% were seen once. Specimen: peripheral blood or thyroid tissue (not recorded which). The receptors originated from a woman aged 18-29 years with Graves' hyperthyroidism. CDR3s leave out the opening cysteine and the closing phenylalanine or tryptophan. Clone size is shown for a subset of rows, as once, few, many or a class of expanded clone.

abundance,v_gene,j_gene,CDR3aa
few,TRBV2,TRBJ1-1,ASSFGQLNTEAF
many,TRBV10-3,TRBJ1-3,AIKIGQGGSGNTIY
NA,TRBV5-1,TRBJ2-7,ASTISGLAPYEQY
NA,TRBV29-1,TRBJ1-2,SHDIPGYT
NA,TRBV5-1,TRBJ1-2,ASSFEGGLGYT
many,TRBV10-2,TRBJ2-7,ASSETIMEQY
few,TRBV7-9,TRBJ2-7,ASSPREHEQY
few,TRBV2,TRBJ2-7,ASGPDEQY
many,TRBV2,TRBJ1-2,ASSDFRGSPNYGYT
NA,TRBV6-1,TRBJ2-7,ASSRRQKLTYEQY
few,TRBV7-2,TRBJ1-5,ASSLGRRGHQPQH
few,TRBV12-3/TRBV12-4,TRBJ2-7,ASSLSSGTYEQY
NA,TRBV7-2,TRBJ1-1,ASSLGINTEAF
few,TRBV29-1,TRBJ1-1,SVEDRSIGTEAF
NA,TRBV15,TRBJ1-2,ATSRAQQWDRGLPGYT
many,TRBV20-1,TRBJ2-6,SAKVPGANVLT
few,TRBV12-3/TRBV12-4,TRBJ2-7,ASSVEGLAGEQY
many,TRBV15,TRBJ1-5,ATSRDNGGQPQH
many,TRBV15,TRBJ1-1,ATRDGMNTEAF
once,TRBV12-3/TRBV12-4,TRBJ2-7,ASTGTSGRGEQY
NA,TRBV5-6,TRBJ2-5,ASMSTSEQETQY
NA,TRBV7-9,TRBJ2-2,ASSVPAQHGLGTGELF
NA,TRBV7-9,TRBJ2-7,ASSYRRDYEQY
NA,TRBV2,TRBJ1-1,ASSEGGDLEAF
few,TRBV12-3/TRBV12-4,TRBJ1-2,ASSLGTVGGYT